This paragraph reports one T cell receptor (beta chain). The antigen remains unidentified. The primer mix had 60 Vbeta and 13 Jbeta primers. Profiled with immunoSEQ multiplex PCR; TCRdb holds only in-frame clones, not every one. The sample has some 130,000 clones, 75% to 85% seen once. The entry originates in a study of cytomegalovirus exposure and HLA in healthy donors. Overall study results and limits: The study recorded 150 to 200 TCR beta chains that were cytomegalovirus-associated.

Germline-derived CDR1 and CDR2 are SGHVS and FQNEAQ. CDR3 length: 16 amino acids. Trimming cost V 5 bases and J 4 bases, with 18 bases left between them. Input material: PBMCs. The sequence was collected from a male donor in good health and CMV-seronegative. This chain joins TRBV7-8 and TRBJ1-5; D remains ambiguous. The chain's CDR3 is CASSPDRITQNQPQHF. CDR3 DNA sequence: TGTGCCAGCAGCCCAGACCGTATTACACAGAATCAGCCCCAGCATTTT.